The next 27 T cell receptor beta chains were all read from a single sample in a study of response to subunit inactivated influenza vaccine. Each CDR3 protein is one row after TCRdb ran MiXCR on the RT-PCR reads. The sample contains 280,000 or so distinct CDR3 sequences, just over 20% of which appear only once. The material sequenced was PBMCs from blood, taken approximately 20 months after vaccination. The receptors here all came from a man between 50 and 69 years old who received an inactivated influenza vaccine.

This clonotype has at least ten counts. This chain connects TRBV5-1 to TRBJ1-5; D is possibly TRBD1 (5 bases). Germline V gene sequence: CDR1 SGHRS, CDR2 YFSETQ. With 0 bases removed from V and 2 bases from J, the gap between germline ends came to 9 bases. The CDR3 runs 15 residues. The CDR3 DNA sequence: TGCGCCAGCAGCTTGGTAGGGGATGGCAATCAGCCCCAGCATTTT. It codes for CASSLVGDGNQPQHF.

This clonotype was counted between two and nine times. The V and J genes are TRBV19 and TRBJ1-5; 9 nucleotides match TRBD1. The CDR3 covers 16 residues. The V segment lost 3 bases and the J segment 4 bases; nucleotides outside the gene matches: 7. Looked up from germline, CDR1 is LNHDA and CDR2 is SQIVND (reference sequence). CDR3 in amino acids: CASSILGTGLNQPQHF. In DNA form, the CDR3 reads TGTGCCAGTAGTATTCTTGGGACAGGGCTGAATCAGCCCCAGCATTTT.

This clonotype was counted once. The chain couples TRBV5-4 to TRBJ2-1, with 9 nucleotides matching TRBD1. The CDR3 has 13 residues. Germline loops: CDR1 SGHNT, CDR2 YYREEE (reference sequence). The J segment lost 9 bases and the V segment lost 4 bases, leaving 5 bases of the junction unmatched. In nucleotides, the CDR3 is TGTGCCAGCAGCGTGACAGGGGGGGGTGAGCAGTTCTTC. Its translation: CASSVTGGGEQFF.

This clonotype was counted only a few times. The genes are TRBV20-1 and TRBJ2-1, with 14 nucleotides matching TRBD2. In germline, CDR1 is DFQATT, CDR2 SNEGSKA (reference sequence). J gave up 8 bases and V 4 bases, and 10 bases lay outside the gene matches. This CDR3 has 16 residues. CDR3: CSATQTSGRAGDEQFF. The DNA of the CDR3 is TGCAGTGCTACCCAGACTAGCGGGAGGGCCGGGGATGAGCAGTTCTTC.

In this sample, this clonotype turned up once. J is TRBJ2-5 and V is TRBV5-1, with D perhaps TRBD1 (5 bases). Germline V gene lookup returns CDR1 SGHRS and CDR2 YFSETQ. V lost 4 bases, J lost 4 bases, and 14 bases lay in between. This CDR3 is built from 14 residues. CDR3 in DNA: TGCGCCAGCAGCACAGGACACGCGAGAGAGACCCAGTACTTC. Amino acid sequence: CASSTGHARETQYF.

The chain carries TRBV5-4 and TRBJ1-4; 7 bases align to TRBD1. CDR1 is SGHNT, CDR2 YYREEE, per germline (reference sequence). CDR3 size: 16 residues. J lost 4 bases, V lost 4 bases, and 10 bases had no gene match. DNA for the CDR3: TGTGCCAGCAGCCCCGGACAGGCGACGAGTAATGAAAAACTGTTTTTT. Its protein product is CASSPGQATSNEKLFF. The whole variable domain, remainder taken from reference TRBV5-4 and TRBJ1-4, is ETGVTQSPTHLIKTRGQQVTLRCSSQSGHNTVSWYQQALGQGPQFIFQYYREEENGRGNFPPRFSGLQFPNYSSELNVNALELDDSALYLCASSPGQATSNEKLFFGSGTQLSVL.

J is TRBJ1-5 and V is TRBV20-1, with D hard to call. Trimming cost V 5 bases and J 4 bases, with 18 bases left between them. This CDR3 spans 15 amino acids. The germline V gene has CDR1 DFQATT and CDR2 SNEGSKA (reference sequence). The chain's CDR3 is CSAWSGQVINQPQHF. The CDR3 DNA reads TGCAGTGCTTGGAGCGGGCAGGTGATTAATCAGCCCCAGCATTTT.

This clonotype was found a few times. The CDR3 reads CASSLAIGGGNQPQHF. The CDR3 DNA sequence: TGTGCCAGCAGCTTAGCGATAGGGGGAGGCAATCAGCCCCAGCATTTT. The V and J genes are TRBV7-9 and TRBJ1-5; D is perhaps TRBD1 (6 bases). This CDR3 has 16 residues. V was pared by 0 bases and J by 2 bases, with 11 bases between. CDR1 and CDR2 (germline): SEHNR, FQNEAQ (reference sequence).

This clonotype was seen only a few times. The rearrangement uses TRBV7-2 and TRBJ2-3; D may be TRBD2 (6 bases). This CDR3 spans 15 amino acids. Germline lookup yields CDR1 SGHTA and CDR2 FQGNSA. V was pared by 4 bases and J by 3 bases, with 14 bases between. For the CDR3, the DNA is TGTGCCAGCAGCTCCCCAGGGAGGAGTACAGATACGCAGTATTTT. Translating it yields CASSSPGRSTDTQYF.

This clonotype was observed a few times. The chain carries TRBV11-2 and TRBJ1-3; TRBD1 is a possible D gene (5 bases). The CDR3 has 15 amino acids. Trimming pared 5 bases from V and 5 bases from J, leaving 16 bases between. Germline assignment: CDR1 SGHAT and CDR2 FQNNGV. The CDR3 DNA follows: TGTGCCAGCAGCCAAGTTAGGGGAAACCGAAACACCATATATTTT. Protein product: CASSQVRGNRNTIYF.

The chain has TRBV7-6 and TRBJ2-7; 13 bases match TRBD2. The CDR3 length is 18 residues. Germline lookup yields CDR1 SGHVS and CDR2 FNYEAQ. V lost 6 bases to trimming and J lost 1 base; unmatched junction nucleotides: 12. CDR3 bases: TGTGCCAGCAGTCCCGGACTAGCGGGGGAGGTTGTATCCTACGAGCAGTACTTC. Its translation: CASSPGLAGEVVSYEQYF.

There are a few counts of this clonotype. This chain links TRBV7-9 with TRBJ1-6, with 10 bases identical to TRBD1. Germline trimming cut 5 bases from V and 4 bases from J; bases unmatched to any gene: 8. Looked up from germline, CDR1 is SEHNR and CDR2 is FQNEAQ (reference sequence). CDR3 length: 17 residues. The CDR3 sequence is CASSIRDRGLYNSPLHF. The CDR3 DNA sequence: TGTGCCAGCAGCATCCGGGACAGGGGACTTTATAATTCACCCCTCCACTTT. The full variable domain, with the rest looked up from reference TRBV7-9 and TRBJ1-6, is DTGVSQNPRHKITKRGQNVTFRCDPISEHNRLYWYRQTLGQGPEFLTYFQNEAQLEKSRLLSDRFSAERPKGSFSTLEIQRTEQGDSAMYLCASSIRDRGLYNSPLHFGNGTRLTVT.

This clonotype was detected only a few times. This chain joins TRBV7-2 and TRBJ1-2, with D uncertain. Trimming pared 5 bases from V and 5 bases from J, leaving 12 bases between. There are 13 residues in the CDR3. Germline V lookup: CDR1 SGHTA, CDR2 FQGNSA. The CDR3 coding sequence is TGTGCCAGCAGCATGTTGGGTTATTATGGCTACACCTTC. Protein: CASSMLGYYGYTF.

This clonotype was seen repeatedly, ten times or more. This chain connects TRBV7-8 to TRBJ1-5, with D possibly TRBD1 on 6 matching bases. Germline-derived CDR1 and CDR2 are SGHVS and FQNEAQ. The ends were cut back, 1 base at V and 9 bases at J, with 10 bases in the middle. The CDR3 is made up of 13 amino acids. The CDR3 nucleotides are TGTGCCAGCAGCTTAGGCAGGGGTGGGCCCCAGCATTTT. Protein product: CASSLGRGGPQHF.

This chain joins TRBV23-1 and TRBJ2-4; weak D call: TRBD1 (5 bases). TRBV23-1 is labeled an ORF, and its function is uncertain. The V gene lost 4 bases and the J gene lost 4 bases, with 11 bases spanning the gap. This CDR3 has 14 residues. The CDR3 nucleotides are TGCGCCAGCAGTCGGAGACAGACAAAAAACATTCAGTACTTC. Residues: CASSRRQTKNIQYF.

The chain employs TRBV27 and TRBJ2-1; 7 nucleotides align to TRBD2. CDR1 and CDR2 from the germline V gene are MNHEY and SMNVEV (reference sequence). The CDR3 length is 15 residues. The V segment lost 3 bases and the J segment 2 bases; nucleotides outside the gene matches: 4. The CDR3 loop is CASSFVGLAYNEQFF. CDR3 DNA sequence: TGTGCCAGCAGTTTTGTCGGACTAGCCTACAATGAGCAGTTCTTC.

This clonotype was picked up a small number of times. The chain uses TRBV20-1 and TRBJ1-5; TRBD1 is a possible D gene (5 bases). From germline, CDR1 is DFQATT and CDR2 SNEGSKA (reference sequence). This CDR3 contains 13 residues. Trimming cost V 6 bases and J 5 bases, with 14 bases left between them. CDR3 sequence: CSAKPQGYQPQHF. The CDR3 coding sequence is TGCAGTGCCAAACCCCAGGGTTATCAGCCCCAGCATTTT.

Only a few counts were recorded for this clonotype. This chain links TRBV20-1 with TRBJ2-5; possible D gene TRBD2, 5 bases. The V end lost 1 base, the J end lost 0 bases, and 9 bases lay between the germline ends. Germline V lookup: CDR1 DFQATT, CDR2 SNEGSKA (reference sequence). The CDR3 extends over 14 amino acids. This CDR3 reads CSARAMDYQETQYF. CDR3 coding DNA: TGCAGTGCTAGAGCTATGGACTACCAAGAGACCCAGTACTTC.

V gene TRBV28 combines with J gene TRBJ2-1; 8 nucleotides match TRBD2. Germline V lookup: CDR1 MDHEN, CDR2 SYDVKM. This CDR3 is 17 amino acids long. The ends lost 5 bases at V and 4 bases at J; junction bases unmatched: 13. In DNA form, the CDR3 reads TGTGCCAGCAGTACGGGGGTAAGCGGGAGATTATACAATGAGCAGTTCTTC. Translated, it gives CASSTGVSGRLYNEQFF.

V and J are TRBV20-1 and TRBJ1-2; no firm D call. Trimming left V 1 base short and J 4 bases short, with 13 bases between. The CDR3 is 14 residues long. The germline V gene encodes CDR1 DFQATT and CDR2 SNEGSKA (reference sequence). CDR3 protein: CSARVGSAPYGYTF. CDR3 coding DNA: TGCAGTGCTAGAGTGGGATCAGCCCCCTATGGCTACACCTTC.

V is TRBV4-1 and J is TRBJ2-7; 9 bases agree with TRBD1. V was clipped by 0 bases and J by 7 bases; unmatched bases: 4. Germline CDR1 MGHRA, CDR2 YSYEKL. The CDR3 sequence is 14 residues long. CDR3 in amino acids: CASSQDTGTGEQYF. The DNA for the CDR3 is TGCGCCAGCAGCCAAGATACAGGGACAGGGGAGCAGTACTTC.

CDR3 DNA: TGTGCCAGCAGCTTAAGGGGACAGGGGGCCACCTACACCTTC. It codes for CASSLRGQGATYTF. The chain employs TRBV7-2 and TRBJ1-2; 12 bases fit TRBD1. Per germline, CDR1 SGHTA and CDR2 FQGNSA. Trimming cost V 2 bases and J 10 bases; bases outside gene matches: 5. CDR3 size: 14 residues.

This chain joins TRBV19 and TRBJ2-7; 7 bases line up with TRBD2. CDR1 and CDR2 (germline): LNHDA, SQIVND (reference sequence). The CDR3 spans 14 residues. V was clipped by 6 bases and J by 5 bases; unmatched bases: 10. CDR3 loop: CASSASGVLNEQYF. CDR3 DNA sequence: TGTGCCAGTAGCGCTAGCGGCGTATTAAACGAGCAGTACTTC.

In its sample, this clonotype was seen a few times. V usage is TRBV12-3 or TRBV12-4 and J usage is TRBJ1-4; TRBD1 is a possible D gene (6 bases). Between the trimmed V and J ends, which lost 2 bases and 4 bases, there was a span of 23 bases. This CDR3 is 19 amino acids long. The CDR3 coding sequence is TGTGCCAGCAGTTTATTCGCATTCGAGGGACAACCCTTTAATGAAAAACTGTTTTTT. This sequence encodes CASSLFAFEGQPFNEKLFF.

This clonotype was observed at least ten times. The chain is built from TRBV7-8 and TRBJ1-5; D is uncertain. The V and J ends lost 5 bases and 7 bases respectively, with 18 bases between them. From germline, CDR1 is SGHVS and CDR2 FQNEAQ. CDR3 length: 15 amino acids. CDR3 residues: CASSENQGPTQPQHF. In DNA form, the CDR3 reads TGTGCCAGCAGCGAAAACCAAGGCCCCACCCAGCCCCAGCATTTT.

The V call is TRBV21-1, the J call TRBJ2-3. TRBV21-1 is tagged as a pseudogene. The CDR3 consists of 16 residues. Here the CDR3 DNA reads TGTGCCAGCAGGCTACTTATAGAAGGAAGCACAGATACGCAGTATTTT. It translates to CASRLLIEGSTDTQYF.

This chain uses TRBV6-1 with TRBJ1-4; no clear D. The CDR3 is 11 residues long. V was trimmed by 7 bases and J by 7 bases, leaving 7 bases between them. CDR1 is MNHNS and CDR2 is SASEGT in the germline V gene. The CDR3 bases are TGTGCCAGCACCGAAGCTGAAAAACTGTTTTTT. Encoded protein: CASTEAEKLFF.